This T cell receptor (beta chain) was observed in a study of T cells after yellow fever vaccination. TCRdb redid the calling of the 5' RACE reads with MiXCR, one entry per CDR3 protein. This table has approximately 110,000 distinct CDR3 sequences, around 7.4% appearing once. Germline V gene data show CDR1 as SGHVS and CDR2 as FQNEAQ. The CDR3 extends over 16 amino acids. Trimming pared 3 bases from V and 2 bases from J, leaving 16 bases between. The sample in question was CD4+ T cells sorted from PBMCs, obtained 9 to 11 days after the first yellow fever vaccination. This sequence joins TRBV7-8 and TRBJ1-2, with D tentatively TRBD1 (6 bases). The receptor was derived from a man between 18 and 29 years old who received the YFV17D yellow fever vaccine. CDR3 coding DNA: TGTGCCAGCAGCTTTAGCTCGGGGGGCACGAACTATGGCTACACCTTC. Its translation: CASSFSSGGTNYGYTF. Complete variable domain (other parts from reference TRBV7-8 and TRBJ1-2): GAGVSQSPRYKVAKRGQDVALRCDPISGHVSLFWYQQALGQGPEFLTYFQNEAQLDKSGLPSDRFFAERPEGSVSTLKIQRTQQEDSAVYLCASSFSSGGTNYGYTFGSGTRLTVV.